Following are 4 T cell receptor beta chains from one sample sequenced in a study of blood T cell repertoires in COVID-19. Sequencing was performed with immunoSEQ multiplex PCR; in TCRdb, only in-frame clones are kept and a portion is missing. The sample lists roughly 180,000 clones; roughly 88% were seen once. Sequenced input: peripheral blood. The receptors here all came from a man aged 55 to 70 who had recovered from COVID-19.

The rearrangement uses TRBV29-1 and TRBJ2-1; D may be TRBD1 (5 bases). The V end was cut by 8 bases, the J end by 0 bases, with 14 bases between. This CDR3 is built from 14 residues. Germline V CDR1 and CDR2: SQVTM, ANQGSEA. The CDR3 DNA reads TGCAGCTCCTCAGGGTTAAGCTCCTACAATGAGCAGTTCTTC. This codes for CSSSGLSSYNEQFF.

CDR3 region: CASSLGTGDATSYNEQFF. CDR3 nucleotide sequence: TGTGCCAGCAGCTTAGGGACAGGGGACGCAACGTCCTACAATGAGCAGTTCTTC. This sequence joins TRBV11-3 and TRBJ2-1, with 9 bases fitting TRBD1. The germline V gene has CDR1 SGHNT and CDR2 YENEEA. After removal of 1 base from V and 1 base from J, the junction contained 8 bases not matched to a gene. This CDR3 has 18 residues.

V usage is TRBV7-3 and J usage is TRBJ1-1; no clear D. The V end was cut by 8 bases, the J end by 8 bases, with 15 bases between. This CDR3 contains 12 residues. Germline CDR1 SGHTA, CDR2 FQGTGA. CDR3 sequence (DNA): TGTGCCAGCGGAAAAATAGCGGGCGAAGCTTTCTTT. Amino acid sequence: CASGKIAGEAFF.

The chain uses TRBV6-2 or TRBV6-3 and TRBJ1-5; TRBD1 might be the D (6 bases). In germline, CDR1 is MNHEY, CDR2 SVGEGT. The CDR3 spans 14 residues. Trimming left V 5 bases short and J 3 bases short, with 11 bases between. The CDR3 DNA sequence: TGTGCCAGCAGTCAAACAGGGACCAATCAGCCCCAGCATTTT. Translated, it gives CASSQTGTNQPQHF.